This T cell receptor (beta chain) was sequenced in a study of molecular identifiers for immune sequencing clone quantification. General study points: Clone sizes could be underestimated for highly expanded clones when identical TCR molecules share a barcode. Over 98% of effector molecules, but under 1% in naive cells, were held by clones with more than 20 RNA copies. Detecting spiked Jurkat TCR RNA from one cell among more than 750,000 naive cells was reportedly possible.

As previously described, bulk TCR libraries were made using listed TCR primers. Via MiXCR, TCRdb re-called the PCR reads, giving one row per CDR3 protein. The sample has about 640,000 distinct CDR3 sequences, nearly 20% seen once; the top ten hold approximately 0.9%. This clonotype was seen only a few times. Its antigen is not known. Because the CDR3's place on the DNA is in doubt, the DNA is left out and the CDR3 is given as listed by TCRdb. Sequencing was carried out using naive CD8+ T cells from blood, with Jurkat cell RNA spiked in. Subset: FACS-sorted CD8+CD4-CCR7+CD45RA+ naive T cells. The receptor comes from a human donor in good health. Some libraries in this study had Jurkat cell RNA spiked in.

The CDR3 region is CASSFGRGNEKLLF. The chain links TRBV27 to TRBJ1-4; the listed D gene, TRBD1, was not tested against the DNA. Germline V gives CDR1 MNHEY, CDR2 SMNVEV (reference sequence). The CDR3 numbers 14 amino acids, ends counted.